This T cell receptor beta chain was sequenced during a study of T cell repertoires in ileal Crohn's disease (dated by TCRdb to 2018 to 2020). In terms of the full investigation: The median duration of disease was 7.9 years, and at the time of surgery around 32% of patients were active smokers. Every patient underwent surgery because of a complication, which was stricturing disease in roughly 60% of cases and penetrating disease in approximately 39%. Postoperative therapy was given to about half of the patients, with thiopurines administered to more than 10 patients and anti-TNF agents administered to approximately 17 patients. Biopsies taken from the proximal margin of the surgical specimen made up the MI samples. Roughly 500 nanograms of biopsy DNA per sample were submitted for commercial TCRB immunosequencing. A prospective multicentre cohort supplied the 55 to 65 Crohn's disease patients whose TCR repertoires were analysed. Running in parallel with the study was a multicentre cohort set up to find predictors of early endoscopic recurrence following ileocolonic resection. Endoscopic postoperative recurrence was defined as a Rutgeerts score above i0. The study sequenced 171 mucosal samples from some 55 patients, taken at several locations on the surgical specimen and at postoperative endoscopy. General conclusions and limits of the study: Endoscopic recurrence was found to be associated with higher high-frequency clone percentages at surgery, and recurrence was observed in all patients with clonality above 26.8% (18/57). Only a subgroup of patients, of unstated size, had mucosal CD4 and CD8 T cells sorted and sequenced. Patients who were active smokers at surgery had a significantly higher proportion of clonal expansions than non-smokers (approximately 26% vs 17%, p=0.02). Compared with CD4 T cells, sorted CD8 T cells contained more high-frequency clones, which suggests that the mucosal expansions were mostly CD8.

The intended sense of this specimen's time point label: proximal margin of the surgical specimen (macroscopically non-inflamed). To be eligible, patients had to be adults with ileal or ileocolonic Crohn's disease and an indication for ileocolonic resection. Whole ileal mucosal biopsies were stored frozen at -80°C before DNA extraction. A TRizol-based method was used to extract genomic DNA from the frozen whole biopsies, and the DNA was quantified with a NanoDrop 2000 spectrophotometer. Library preparation employed the immunoSEQ multiplex PCR assay. Adaptive Biotechnology amplified the CDR3 regions from genomic DNA with a two-step multiplex PCR designed to control amplification bias. The first PCR used primers for every V and J gene segment; the second PCR added barcodes and Illumina adapters. CDR3 libraries were sequenced on an Illumina instrument. Per the source publication's procedure: The analysis used both the pipelines supplied by the vendor and custom analysis of the raw data in R/Bioconductor with R version 3.3.0. Clonality, which ranges from 0 to 1, was calculated as the inverse of the normalised Shannon entropy across all productive clones. High-frequency clones were defined as the share of the repertoire occupied by the top 100 clones, with only clones passing a 95% confidence test being retained. The Simpson index measured repertoire diversity, and the Morisita-Horn index measured overlap between samples. TCRdb holds this immuneACCESS table with in-frame rearrangements only. Some clones are missing; in checked studies, unresolved V genes explain under half, and the rest has no known cause. V and J calls plus clone size are reproduced from that table; the DNA served to infer D and trimming. The sample table contains fewer than 3,000 clones; only one count was recorded for 70% to 80% of them. Around two thirds of the sample goes to the ten largest clones.

Concerning this clone itself: Its antigen remains unidentified. The record has no base qualities; no much larger clone is one base away.

The CDR3 numbers 16 residues from cysteine through phenylalanine. Just CDR3 DNA is preserved here, 48 bases in frame from base 1. The V and J ends are trimmed by 4 bases and 8 bases, leaving 20 bases between them. Sequences SGHAT (CDR1) and FQNNGV (CDR2) are obtained from the germline V gene. The source of this sequence is an adult with Crohn's disease. Material for sequencing was ileal tissue. The chain joins TRBV11-2 to TRBJ2-2; a tentative D call is TRBD1 (6 bases match). DNA sequence: TGTGCCAGCAGCTCCCTCACAGGGATCCTGGCTGGGGAGCTGTTTTTT. This yields the protein CASSSLTGILAGELFF. Reference TRBV11-2 and TRBJ2-2 proteins supply the regions before and after the CDR3; the full variable domain is: EAGVAQSPRYKIIEKRQSVAFWCNPISGHATLYWYQQILGQGPKLLIQFQNNGVVDDSQLPKDRFSAERLKGVDSTLKIQPAKLEDSAVYLCASSSLTGILAGELFFGEGSRLTVL.